One and the same sample provided the 8 T cell receptor beta chains below, sequenced in a study of blood T cells in healthy people across ages (dated by TCRdb to between 2015 and 2017). The protocol used for the library was 5' RACE. The run used an Illumina HiSeq 2500. A second PCR of 7 to 11 cycles was run with a J-beta primer mix and a sample-barcoded 5' primer. The public reads were quality trimmed at Q25 with fastp and then assembled into clones with MiXCR by TCRdb, keeping productive beta chains. Every CDR3 protein is listed once, alongside the most common genes and DNA of its rows. A total of roughly 730,000 distinct CDR3 sequences appear in this sample, roughly three fifths of them only once. Roughly 24% of the sample is in the top ten clones. The sequencing sample was made of blood. The receptors were sampled from a man in his forties in good health.

The chain has TRBV12-5 and TRBJ2-3; TRBD1 aligns across 10 bases. CDR3 size: 15 residues. Germline V CDR1 and CDR2: LGHNT, FRNRAP. J was trimmed by 4 bases and V by 6 bases; bases with no gene match: 7. The CDR3 loop reads CASGAGTGEADTQYF. For the CDR3, the DNA is TGTGCTAGTGGGGCCGGGACAGGGGAGGCAGATACGCAGTATTTT.

The CDR3 sequence is CASSLGQPDEQYF. The CDR3 nucleotides read TGCGCCAGCAGTCTCGGACAACCGGACGAGCAGTACTTC. J is TRBJ2-7 and V is TRBV10-2, with a weak D call TRBD1 (5 bases). This CDR3 spans 13 amino acids. The germline CDR1 and CDR2 sequences are WSHSY and SAAADI. Trimming removed 5 bases at V and 5 bases at J, with 13 bases between.

The chain is built from TRBV7-3 and TRBJ2-7, with 7 bases fitting TRBD2. V dropped 5 bases and J dropped 6; count of bases not matched to a gene: 10. The CDR3 consists of 14 residues. Germline lookup yields CDR1 SGHTA and CDR2 FQGTGA. CDR3 coding DNA: TGTGCCAGCAGCCCTTCGGGGGGTCCGTGCGAGCAGTACTTC. Its protein product is CASSPSGGPCEQYF.

This chain links TRBV14 with TRBJ2-5, with a possible D match to TRBD2 (5 bases). Germline CDR1 is SGHDN and CDR2 is FVKESK. This CDR3 comprises 15 residues. V was pared by 4 bases and J by 5 bases, with 17 bases between. This CDR3 is CASSPVNYPGETQYF. CDR3 coding DNA: TGTGCCAGCAGCCCGGTGAATTATCCGGGGGAGACCCAGTACTTC.

The chain is built from TRBV7-9 and TRBJ2-7; D call uncertain. V lost 1 base and J 4 bases, leaving 17 bases between the germline ends. This CDR3 comprises 16 residues. Germline V gives CDR1 SEHNR, CDR2 FQNEAQ (reference sequence). This CDR3 is CASSLDISGVSYEQYF. As DNA, the CDR3 is TGTGCCAGCAGCTTAGATATAAGTGGTGTCAGTTACGAGCAGTACTTC.

The chain links TRBV15 to TRBJ2-7, with 11 bases fitting TRBD2. The CDR3 contains 20 residues. Germline V gene lookup returns CDR1 LNHNV and CDR2 YYDKDF (reference sequence). The J segment lost 7 bases and the V segment lost 0 bases, leaving 20 bases of the junction unmatched. CDR3 DNA: TGTGCCACCAGCAGAGATCGAATACTAGCGGGGGACCAAGAGATGGGGGAGCAGTACTTC. Translated, it gives CATSRDRILAGDQEMGEQYF.

This sequence joins TRBV27 and TRBJ1-5, with 12 positions matching TRBD1. The CDR3 runs 19 residues. The trim removed 6 bases at V and 1 base at J, leaving 13 bases unmatched. CDR1 MNHEY and CDR2 SMNVEV come from the germline V gene (reference sequence). The CDR3 loop reads CASREYRDRGLLSNQPQHF. CDR3 nucleotide sequence: TGTGCCAGCAGGGAATACCGGGACAGGGGGCTTTTGAGCAATCAGCCCCAGCATTTT.

Regarding this clonotype: Compared with germline, one end of the junction differs, possibly owing to a read error. The chain employs TRBV7-9 and TRBJ1-5, with no clear D. Germline-derived CDR1 and CDR2 are SEHNR and FQNEAQ (reference sequence). The length of the CDR3 is 11 residues. The DNA of the CDR3 is TGTGCCAGCGGCTTCAATCAGCCCCAGCATTTT. Protein sequence: CASGFNQPQHF.